This TCR delta chain derives from a study of gamma-delta chains in newborns, infants, children. Study at large: Microbial exposure reportedly drives polyclonal innate γδ T cell expansion after birth.

V lost 0 bases and J lost 0, with 5 bases in between. Germline V lookup: CDR1 GEAIGNYY, CDR2 EKD. This CDR3 is built from 16 residues. TCRdb re-called the reads using CATT. The data show 3,500 to 4,500 delta-chain clones, around 4% seen once. This clone rates as large (0.1 to 1%). In the same sample, other DNA sequences code for this CDR3. This sequence joins TRDV2 and TRDJ3; D is uncertain. Material: blood. The TCR was taken from a child who was a newborn, infant or young child, either healthy, febrile or measles-vaccinated (not recorded which). The CDR3 nucleotides read TGTGCCTGTGACACCGTCAACTCCTGGGACACCCGACAGATGTTTTTC. It specifies CACDTVNSWDTRQMFF.